These 25 T cell receptor beta chains were all obtained from the same sample, sequenced in a study of blood T cells in healthy people across ages. A second PCR, run for roughly 7 to 11 cycles, used a sample-barcoded 5' primer plus a J-beta primer mix. Via MiXCR, TCRdb re-called the 5' RACE reads, giving one row per CDR3 protein. The top ten hold less than 2.5% of the sample, which has 1.5 million to 2 million distinct CDR3 sequences, about 50% seen once. The sample consisted of blood. Receptors were obtained from a woman aged 40 to 49 in good health.

Comment on this clonotype: At one of its ends the junction is not consistent with the germline gene, which may arise from a read error. The V call is TRBV12-3 or TRBV12-4, the J call TRBJ2-3, with 10 positions matching TRBD2. The length of the CDR3 is 14 residues. CDR3 region: CASSIAGGSDTQYF. The DNA of the CDR3 is TGTGCCAGCAGTATAGCGGGGGGTTCAGATACGCAGTATTTT.

There are a few counts of this clonotype. The CDR3 reads CASRENGGDYEQYF. The CDR3 bases are TGTGCCAGCAGAGAAAACGGGGGGGACTACGAGCAGTACTTC. The V and J genes are TRBV6-2 or TRBV6-3 and TRBJ2-7; 8 nucleotides align to TRBD2. Germline V gene lookup returns CDR1 MNHEY and CDR2 SVGEGT. The CDR3 spans 14 residues. The V and J ends lost 6 bases and 3 bases, in that order; junction bases with no gene match: 7.

This clonotype came up many times. The chain recombines TRBV9 with TRBJ2-1, with TRBD2 matching over 11 bases. The CDR3 runs 16 residues. Germline CDR1 is SGDLS and CDR2 is YYNGEE. Trimming took 4 bases from V and 1 from J; bases not matched to a gene: 4. The CDR3 is CASSPSGGRSYNEQFF. In DNA form, the CDR3 reads TGTGCCAGCAGCCCTAGCGGGGGGAGATCCTACAATGAGCAGTTCTTC.

The rearrangement links TRBV28 to TRBJ2-3; no clear D gene. Trimming took off 10 bases at V and 3 bases at J, with 11 bases between the two ends. Germline V gene lookup returns CDR1 MDHEN and CDR2 SYDVKM. The CDR3 extends over 12 amino acids. CDR3 in DNA: TGTGCCACCCGCACGCTTACAGATACGCAGTATTTT. Translation gives CATRTLTDTQYF.

The chain carries TRBV29-1 and TRBJ1-4, with 7 bases lining up with TRBD1. The CDR3 contains 18 residues. Germline V gene sequence: CDR1 SQVTM, CDR2 ANQGSEA. After removal of 5 bases from V and 2 bases from J, the junction contained 17 bases not matched to a gene. CDR3 amino acids: CSVTPPTGIPMTNEKLFF. In DNA form, the CDR3 reads TGCAGCGTTACGCCCCCGACAGGGATCCCTATGACTAATGAAAAACTGTTTTTT. Complete variable domain (other parts from reference TRBV29-1 and TRBJ1-4): SAVISQKPSRDICQRGTSLTIQCQVDSQVTMMFWYRQQPGQSLTLIATANQGSEATYESGFVIDKFPISRPNLTFSTLTVSNMSPEDSSIYLCSVTPPTGIPMTNEKLFFGSGTQLSVL.

This clonotype was detected a few times. This chain links TRBV4-3 with TRBJ2-4; possibly TRBD1 for D (5 bases). Germline values: CDR1 LGHNA, CDR2 YSLEER. This CDR3 is built from 18 residues. V lost 0 bases and J lost 0, with 15 bases in between. CDR3 sequence reads: CASSQDLGQVLAKNIQYF. In nucleotides, the CDR3 is TGCGCCAGCAGCCAAGATTTGGGGCAGGTCCTAGCCAAAAACATTCAGTACTTC.

This rearrangement joins TRBV28 to TRBJ2-2, with D unclear. The CDR3 is made up of 13 amino acids. Trimming removed 6 bases at V and 4 bases at J, with 9 bases between. CDR1 is MDHEN, CDR2 SYDVKM, per germline. DNA of the CDR3: TGTGCCAGCAGCACCCTCACCACCGGGGAGCTGTTTTTT. Translated, it gives CASSTLTTGELFF.

V and J are TRBV5-1 and TRBJ2-1, with 10 bases aligning to TRBD1. The CDR3 spans 15 residues. Trimming took 9 bases from V and 9 from J; bases not matched to a gene: 15. Per germline, CDR1 SGHRS and CDR2 YFSETQ. CDR3 protein: CATKAAGTGVGEQFF. DNA of the CDR3: TGCGCCACCAAAGCGGCCGGGACAGGGGTAGGTGAGCAGTTCTTC.

In its sample, this clonotype was seen a few times. This rearrangement joins TRBV4-2 to TRBJ2-7, with D possibly being TRBD1 or TRBD2 (5 bases each). V was clipped by 0 bases and J by 5 bases, with 14 bases between them. Germline lookup yields CDR1 LGHNA and CDR2 YNFKEQ. This CDR3 spans 15 amino acids. The CDR3 region has the DNA TGTGCCAGCAGCCAAGAGGGGGTGGATGAAGACGAGCAGTACTTC. It yields the protein CASSQEGVDEDEQYF.

This clonotype was picked up a small number of times. This chain joins TRBV7-9 and TRBJ1-2, with TRBD1 as a possible D gene (6 bases). The CDR3 runs 15 residues. Per germline, CDR1 SEHNR and CDR2 FQNEAQ (reference sequence). V lost 1 base, J lost 2 bases, and 11 bases lay in between. For the CDR3, the DNA is TGTGCCAGCAGCTTAGGAGAAACAGGGAACTATGGCTACACCTTC. Translating gives CASSLGETGNYGYTF. The entire variable domain, with the rest obtained from reference TRBV7-9 and TRBJ1-2, is as follows: DTGVSQNPRHKITKRGQNVTFRCDPISEHNRLYWYRQTLGQGPEFLTYFQNEAQLEKSRLLSDRFSAERPKGSFSTLEIQRTEQGDSAMYLCASSLGETGNYGYTFGSGTRLTVV.

The rearrangement uses TRBV4-3 and TRBJ1-4; TRBD1 might be the D (6 bases). The CDR3 totals 17 residues. V was cut by 0 bases and J by 3 bases, with 14 bases left in between. CDR1 is LGHNA and CDR2 is YSLEER in the germline V gene. CDR3 amino acids: CASSQDRLRTANEKLFF. Written as DNA, the CDR3 is TGCGCCAGCAGCCAAGATAGGTTAAGGACAGCTAATGAAAAACTGTTTTTT.

J is TRBJ1-2 and V is TRBV6-2 or TRBV6-3, with 9 nucleotides matching TRBD1. The trim removed 6 bases at V and 5 bases at J, leaving 7 bases unmatched. This CDR3 comprises 14 residues. Germline values: CDR1 MNHEY, CDR2 SVGEGT. The CDR3 nucleotides read TGTGCCAGCAGCTACGACAGGGGGAGGTATGGCTACACCTTC. The encoded protein is CASSYDRGRYGYTF.

The CDR3 reads CASNTASLYNSPLHF. In nucleotides, the CDR3 is TGTGCCAGCAACACGGCCAGCCTCTATAATTCACCCCTCCACTTT. V gene TRBV12-3 or TRBV12-4 combines with J gene TRBJ1-6; D uncertain. The CDR3 loop spans 15 amino acids. With 7 bases removed from V and 3 bases from J, the gap between germline ends came to 13 bases.

The genes are TRBV6-2 or TRBV6-3 and TRBJ2-5; 8 bases match TRBD2. Trimming cost V 2 bases and J 5 bases; bases outside gene matches: 7. This CDR3 has 15 residues. Germline lookup yields CDR1 MNHEY and CDR2 SVGEGT. CDR3 nucleotides: TGTGCCAGCAGTTACCTCGGGGGGGCTTGGGAGACCCAGTACTTC. This encodes CASSYLGGAWETQYF.

The gene calls are TRBV6-2 or TRBV6-3 and TRBJ1-1; TRBD1 agrees at 8 bases. Trimming took 6 bases from V and 11 from J; bases not matched to a gene: 11. CDR3 length: 13 amino acids. Germline V gene lookup returns CDR1 MNHEY and CDR2 SVGEGT. CDR3 loop: CASSRGQVQTAFF. DNA for the CDR3: TGTGCCAGCAGCCGGGGACAGGTCCAAACGGCTTTCTTT.

V and J are TRBV6-2 or TRBV6-3 and TRBJ2-5; 9 bases are a match to TRBD2. Judging by the DNA end, TRBJ2-7 fits better; the J call may be wrong. The V gene's germline CDR1 is MNHEY and CDR2 SVGEGT. The CDR3 has 16 amino acids. CDR3 loop: CASSYSNSGGFHEQYF. Written as DNA, the CDR3 is TGTGCCAGCAGTTACTCGAACAGCGGGGGGTTCCACGAGCAGTACTTC.

The chain links TRBV10-3 to TRBJ1-2; D remains ambiguous. CDR1 and CDR2 (germline): ENHRY, SYGVKD. V dropped 6 bases and J dropped 5 bases, with 13 bases sitting between them. The CDR3 consists of 13 residues. This CDR3 is CAIRRYVEYGYTF. The CDR3 nucleotides are TGTGCCATCAGGAGATATGTGGAGTATGGCTACACCTTC.

The V and J genes are TRBV12-3 or TRBV12-4 and TRBJ2-3; TRBD1 or TRBD2 may be the D gene (5 bases each). The V gene lost 6 bases and the J gene lost 6 bases, with 19 bases spanning the gap. CDR3 length: 15 residues. CDR3 bases: TGTGCCAGCAGCTTCCGGGACCGGAGTCTGGATACGCAGTATTTT. It is translated as CASSFRDRSLDTQYF.

For this clonotype: Relative to the germline gene, one junction end is altered; a read error may explain this. The chain carries TRBV11-2 and TRBJ2-3; TRBD2 aligns across 13 bases. CDR3 length: 18 amino acids. Germline CDR1 reads SGHAT; CDR2 reads FQNNGV. The CDR3 here is CASSLAGLAGVSTDTRYF. The CDR3 nucleotides are TGTGCCAGCAGCTTAGCTGGACTAGCGGGGGTGAGCACAGATACGCGGTATTTT.

The chain couples TRBV6-5 to TRBJ2-3, with 8 bases fitting TRBD1. Germline V CDR1 and CDR2: MNHEY, SVGAGI. The length of the CDR3 is 15 residues. The junction had 10 bases not matched to a gene; V was cut back by 5 bases and J by 6 bases. This chain's CDR3 is CASSPRTGHMDTQYF. CDR3 in DNA: TGTGCCAGCAGTCCGCGGACAGGGCACATGGATACGCAGTATTTT.

J is TRBJ2-5 and V is TRBV10-3, with TRBD1 matching over 8 bases. The V gene end was trimmed by 3 bases and the J gene end by 0 bases; junction bases not matched to a gene: 3. The CDR3 is made up of 15 amino acids. Per germline, CDR1 ENHRY and CDR2 SYGVKD. The chain's CDR3 is CAISDWGQDQETQYF. The CDR3, as DNA: TGTGCCATCAGTGACTGGGGACAGGACCAAGAGACCCAGTACTTC.

This clonotype appeared many times. The chain is built from TRBV10-3 and TRBJ2-7, with 7 bases that match TRBD2. V was pared by 2 bases and J by 2 bases, with 6 bases of the junction left unmatched. From germline, CDR1 is ENHRY and CDR2 SYGVKD. This CDR3 contains 15 residues. CDR3 sequence (DNA): TGTGCCATCAGTGAGCGGGACTACTTAACCTACGAGCAGTACTTC. It is translated as CAISERDYLTYEQYF.

V and J are TRBV6-2 or TRBV6-3 and TRBJ2-6; TRBD1 matches 9 bases. The CDR3 consists of 15 residues. CDR1 is MNHEY, CDR2 SVGEGT, per germline. The trim removed 6 bases at V and 17 bases at J, leaving 17 bases unmatched. The chain's CDR3 is CASRLTWDRAQHMTF. CDR3 coding DNA: TGTGCCAGCAGGCTAACTTGGGACAGGGCCCAGCACATGACTTTC.

The chain links TRBV20-1 to TRBJ2-5; D may be TRBD1 (6 bases). The CDR3 has 13 residues. The V end was cut by 5 bases, the J end by 3 bases, with 13 bases between. Germline V CDR1 and CDR2: DFQATT, SNEGSKA (reference sequence). The CDR3 nucleotides are TGCAGTGCTGACCTCCGGACAGAAGAGACCCAGTACTTC. Residues: CSADLRTEETQYF.

The chain links TRBV5-1 to TRBJ2-5; 8 nucleotides agree with TRBD2. The V gene's germline CDR1 is SGHRS and CDR2 YFSETQ. This CDR3 has 13 residues. V gave up 9 bases and J gave up 7 bases; unmatched junction bases: 11. The CDR3 sequence: CANNPLADGTQYF. CDR3 nucleotide sequence: TGCGCCAACAACCCACTAGCGGACGGGACCCAGTACTTC.